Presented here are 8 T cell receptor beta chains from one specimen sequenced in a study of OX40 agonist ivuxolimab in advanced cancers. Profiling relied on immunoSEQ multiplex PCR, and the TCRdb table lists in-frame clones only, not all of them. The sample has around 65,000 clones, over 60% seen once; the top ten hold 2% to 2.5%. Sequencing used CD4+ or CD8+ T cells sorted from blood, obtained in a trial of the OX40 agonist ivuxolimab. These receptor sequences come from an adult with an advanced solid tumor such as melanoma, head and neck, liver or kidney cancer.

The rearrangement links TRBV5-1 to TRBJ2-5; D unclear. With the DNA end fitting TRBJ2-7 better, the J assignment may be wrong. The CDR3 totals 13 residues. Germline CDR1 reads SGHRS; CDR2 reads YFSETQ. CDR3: CASSLSGNYEQYF. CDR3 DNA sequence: TGCGCCAGCAGCTTGAGTGGGAATTACGAGCAGTACTTC.

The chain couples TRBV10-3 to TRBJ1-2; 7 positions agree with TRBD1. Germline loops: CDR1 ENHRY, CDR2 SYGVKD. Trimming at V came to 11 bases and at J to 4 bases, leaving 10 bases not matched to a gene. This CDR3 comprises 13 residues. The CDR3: CAAAGEGAYGYTF. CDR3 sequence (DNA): TGTGCCGCCGCGGGGGAGGGGGCCTATGGCTACACCTTC.

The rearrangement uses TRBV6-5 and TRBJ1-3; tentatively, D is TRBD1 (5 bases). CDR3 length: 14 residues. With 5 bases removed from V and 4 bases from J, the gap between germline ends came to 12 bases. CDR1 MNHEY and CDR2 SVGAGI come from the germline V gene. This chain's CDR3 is CASSPRQKGNTIYF. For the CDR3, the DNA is TGTGCCAGCAGTCCAAGACAGAAAGGAAACACCATATATTTT.

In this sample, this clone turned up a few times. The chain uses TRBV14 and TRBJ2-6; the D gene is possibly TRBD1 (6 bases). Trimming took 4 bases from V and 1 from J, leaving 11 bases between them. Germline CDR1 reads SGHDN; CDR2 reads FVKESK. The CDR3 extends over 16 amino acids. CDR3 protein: CASSPPRGSGANVLTF. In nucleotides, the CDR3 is TGTGCCAGCAGCCCACCCAGGGGTTCTGGGGCCAACGTCCTGACTTTC.

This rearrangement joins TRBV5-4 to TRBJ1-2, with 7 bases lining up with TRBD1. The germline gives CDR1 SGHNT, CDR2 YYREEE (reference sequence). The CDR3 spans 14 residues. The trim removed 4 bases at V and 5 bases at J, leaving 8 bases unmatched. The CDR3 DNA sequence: TGTGCCAGCAGCATGACAGGGAATGTGTATGGCTACACCTTC. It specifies CASSMTGNVYGYTF.

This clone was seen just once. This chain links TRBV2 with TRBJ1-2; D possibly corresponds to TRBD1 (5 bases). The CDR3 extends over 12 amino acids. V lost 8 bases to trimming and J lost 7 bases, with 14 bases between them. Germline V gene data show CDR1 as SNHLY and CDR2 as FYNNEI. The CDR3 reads CASRIGGGGYTF. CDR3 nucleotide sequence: TGTGCCAGCCGAATCGGGGGAGGTGGCTACACCTTC.

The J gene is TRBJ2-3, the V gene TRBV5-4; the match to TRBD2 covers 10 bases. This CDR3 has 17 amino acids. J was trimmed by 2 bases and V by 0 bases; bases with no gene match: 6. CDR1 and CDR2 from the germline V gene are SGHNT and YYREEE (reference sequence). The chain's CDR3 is CASSLGASGGDTDTQYF. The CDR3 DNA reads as TGTGCCAGCAGCTTGGGCGCTAGCGGGGGAGACACAGATACGCAGTATTTT.

The CDR3 is CASSTRRGGNYGYTF. The CDR3 region has the DNA TGTGCCAGCAGCACGCGTCGGGGGGGCAACTATGGCTACACCTTC. The chain couples TRBV5-8 to TRBJ1-2, with D perhaps matching TRBD1 (6 bases). The germline gives CDR1 SGHTS, CDR2 YDEGEE. V lost 4 bases and J 2 bases, leaving 15 bases between the germline ends. The CDR3 spans 15 residues.